This T cell receptor beta chain was identified during a study of T cell repertoires in aging, cancer and after chemotherapy. Across the study: Patients with chronic lymphocytic leukemia were sampled before and after fludarabine- or bendamustine-based chemotherapy. Study-wide findings and caveats: Across the chemotherapy interval, each cancer cohort showed higher median generation probability, suggesting thymic rebound.

TRB rearrangements spanning V, D and J were amplified using mixed TRB-A/B primers. TCRdb ran MiXCR on the multiplex PCR reads and lists one entry per CDR3 protein. The table has thousands of distinct CDR3 sequences, about 32% seen once. On this clonotype itself: Its antigen is as yet unknown.

Amplification of TCR beta used genomic DNA extracted from peripheral blood. Germline V CDR1 and CDR2: SGHNT, YYREEE (reference sequence). The CDR3 totals 14 residues. V lost 0 bases and J lost 5, with 11 bases in between. J is TRBJ2-5 and V is TRBV5-4; TRBD1 is a possible D gene (6 bases). The specimen was blood. This clonotype originated in a human donor with a blood cancer. The CDR3: CASSLAGVRETQYF. The CDR3, as DNA: TGTGCCAGCAGCTTGGCAGGGGTACGGGAGACCCAGTACTTC.